This T cell receptor beta chain was documented in a study of cytomegalovirus exposure and HLA in healthy donors. The table came from immunoSEQ multiplex PCR; TCRdb's copy has only in-frame clones and leaves some out. This sample has some 140,000 clones; roughly nine tenths occur once, and the top ten carry roughly 3%. Germline CDR1 and CDR2: MNHEY and SMNVEV (reference sequence). The V end lost 6 bases, the J end lost 1 base, and 13 bases lay between the germline ends. The CDR3 has 14 amino acids. Material for sequencing was PBMCs. This receptor was taken from a young man in good health and CMV-seronegative. The chain uses TRBV27 and TRBJ2-7; possible D gene TRBD1, 6 bases. The CDR3 sequence: CASSQSTGSYEQYF. As DNA, the CDR3 is TGTGCCAGCAGCCAATCGACAGGATCCTACGAGCAGTACTTC.